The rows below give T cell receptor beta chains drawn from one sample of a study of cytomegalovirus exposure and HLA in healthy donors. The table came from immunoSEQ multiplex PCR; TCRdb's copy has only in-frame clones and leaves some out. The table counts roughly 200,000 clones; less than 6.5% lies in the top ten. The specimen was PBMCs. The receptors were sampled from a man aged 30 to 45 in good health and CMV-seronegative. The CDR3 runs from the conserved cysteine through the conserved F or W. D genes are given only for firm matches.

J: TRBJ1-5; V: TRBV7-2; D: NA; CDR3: CASSSEQAPNSNQPQHF; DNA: TGTGCCAGCAGCTCGGAACAGGCTCCTAATAGCAATCAGCCCCAGCATTTT
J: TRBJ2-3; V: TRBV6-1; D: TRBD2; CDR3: CASSGSGGRAGRTDTQYF; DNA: TGTGCCAGCAGTGGATCGGGGGGGAGGGCCGGGAGGACAGATACGCAGTATTTT
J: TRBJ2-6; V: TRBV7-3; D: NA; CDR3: CAKSGSAGANVLTF; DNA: TGTGCTAAATCTGGGAGCGCTGGGGCCAACGTCCTGACTTTC
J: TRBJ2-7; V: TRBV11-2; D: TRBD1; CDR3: CASSWGHRGTYEQYF; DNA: TGTGCCAGCAGCTGGGGTCACAGGGGAACCTACGAGCAGTACTTC
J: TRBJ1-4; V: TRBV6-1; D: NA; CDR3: CASRRTPGGEKLFF; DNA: TGTGCCAGCAGGAGGACACCGGGGGGGGAAAAACTGTTTTTT
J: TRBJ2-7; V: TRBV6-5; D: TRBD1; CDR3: CASSYSRQGSLYEQYF; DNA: TGTGCCAGCAGTTACTCGCGACAGGGGTCGTTGTACGAGCAGTACTTC
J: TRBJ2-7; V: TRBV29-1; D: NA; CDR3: CSVEGDSNLYEQYF; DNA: TGCAGCGTCGAGGGTGACTCAAATCTCTACGAGCAGTACTTC
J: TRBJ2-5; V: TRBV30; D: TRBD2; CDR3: CAWSRGGSGETQYF; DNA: TGTGCCTGGAGTCGAGGCGGGAGTGGGGAGACCCAGTACTTC
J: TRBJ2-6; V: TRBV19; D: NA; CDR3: CASSLRVTESSGANVLTF; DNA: TGTGCCAGTAGTCTTCGGGTGACCGAGAGCTCTGGGGCCAACGTCCTGACTTTC
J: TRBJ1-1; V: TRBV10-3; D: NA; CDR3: CAISEVQYHTEAFF; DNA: TGTGCCATCAGTGAGGTTCAGTACCACACTGAAGCTTTCTTT
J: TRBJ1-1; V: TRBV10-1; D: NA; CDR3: CASSETGIGDTEAFF; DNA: TGCGCCAGCAGCGAGACAGGAATAGGGGACACTGAAGCTTTCTTT
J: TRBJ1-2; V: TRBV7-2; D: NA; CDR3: CASSLAGTNYGYTF; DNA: TGTGCCAGCAGCTTAGCCGGGACAAACTATGGCTACACCTTC
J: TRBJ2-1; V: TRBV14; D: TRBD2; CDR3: CASSQVYPSLAGVILNEQFF; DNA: TGTGCCAGCAGCCAAGTGTACCCCTCCCTAGCGGGAGTTATCTTAAATGAGCAGTTCTTC
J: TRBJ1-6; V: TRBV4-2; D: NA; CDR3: CASSQPTRRSPLHF; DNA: TGTGCCAGCAGCCAGCCGACACGGCGCTCACCCCTCCACTTT
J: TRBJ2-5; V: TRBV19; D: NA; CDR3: CASSPSGETQYF; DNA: TGTGCCAGTAGCCCCTCCGGAGAGACCCAGTACTTC
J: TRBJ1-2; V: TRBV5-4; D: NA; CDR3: CASSLGQDYGYTF; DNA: TGTGCCAGCAGCTTGGGACAGGATTATGGCTACACCTTC
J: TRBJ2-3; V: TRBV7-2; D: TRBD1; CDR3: CASSSSGQGADTQYF; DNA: TGTGCCAGCAGCTCCTCTGGACAGGGGGCAGATACGCAGTATTTT
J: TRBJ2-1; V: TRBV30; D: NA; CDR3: CAWSVPNYEQFF; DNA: TGTGCCTGGAGTGTACCCAACTATGAGCAGTTCTTC
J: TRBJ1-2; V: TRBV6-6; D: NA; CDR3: CASRTDSGRYGYTF; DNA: TGTGCCAGCAGAACTGATTCTGGGCGCTATGGCTACACCTTC
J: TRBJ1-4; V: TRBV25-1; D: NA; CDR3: CASWDNWHFEKLFF; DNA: TGTGCCAGCTGGGACAACTGGCACTTTGAAAAACTGTTTTTT
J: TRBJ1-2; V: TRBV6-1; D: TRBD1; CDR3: CASSPGQGAGYGYTF; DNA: TGTGCCAGCAGCCCGGGACAGGGGGCTGGTTATGGCTACACCTTC
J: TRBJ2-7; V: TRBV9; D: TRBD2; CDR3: CASSVEAGSPYEQYF; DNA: TGTGCCAGCAGCGTAGAAGCGGGGAGCCCCTACGAGCAGTACTTC
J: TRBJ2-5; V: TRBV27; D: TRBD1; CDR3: CASSSPGTGRKETQYF; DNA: TGTGCCAGCAGTTCCCCCGGGACAGGGAGAAAAGAGACCCAGTACTTC
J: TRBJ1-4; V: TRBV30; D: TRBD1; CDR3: CAWSLTRGRDRAPTNEKLFF; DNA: TGTGCCTGGAGTCTCACTCGGGGTCGGGACAGGGCCCCAACTAATGAAAAACTGTTTTTT
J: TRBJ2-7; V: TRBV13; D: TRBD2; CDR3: CASTASGSYEQYF; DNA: TGTGCCAGCACCGCTAGCGGATCCTACGAGCAGTACTTC
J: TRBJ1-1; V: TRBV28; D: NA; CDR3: CASSTTGNTEAFF; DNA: TGTGCCAGCAGTACCACAGGGAACACTGAAGCTTTCTTT
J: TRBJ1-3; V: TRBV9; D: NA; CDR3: CASSVEAAGNTIYF; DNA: TGTGCCAGCAGCGTAGAAGCTGCTGGAAACACCATATATTTT
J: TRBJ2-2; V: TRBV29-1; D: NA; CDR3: CSATNVPTGELFF; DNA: TGCAGCGCTACCAACGTCCCGACCGGGGAGCTGTTTTTT
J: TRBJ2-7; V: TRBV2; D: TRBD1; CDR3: CASSDWDSAYEQYF; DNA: TGTGCCAGCAGTGATTGGGACAGCGCCTACGAGCAGTACTTC